Below are 22 T cell receptor beta chains sequenced from a single sample in a study of tumor-infiltrating lymphocytes in primary liver carcinoma listed by TCRdb under 2017. Without any cell sorting, total RNA and DNA were extracted together from about 20-30 mg of bulk tissue using the AllPrep DNA/RNA mini kit. TCRdb lists the instrument as Illumina HiSeq 2500. Starting from 500 to 600 ng total RNA, TCRbeta-specific cDNA was produced by reverse transcription with a constant-region primer and ProtoScript II reverse transcriptase. The TCRbeta libraries were prepared through three rounds of nested multiplex PCR following a slightly modified ARM-PCR procedure. The first two PCR rounds used multiplex TRBV1-TRBV30 forward primers with a Cbeta reverse primer, each for about 9 cycles. TCRdb handled the public reads itself, with Q25 trimming in fastp and clone calling in MiXCR, and kept productive beta chains. Each record represents a unique CDR3 protein, reported with the most common genes and DNA among its rows. The sample table shows about 120,000 distinct CDR3 sequences, and 60% to 70% are seen once. The ten largest clones add up to roughly a tenth of the sample.

Material: liver tumor tissue from sampling region 1. The cell subset or site tag for this specimen amounts to: tumor region T1, superior pole. The receptors originated from a woman aged 55-70 years with primary liver carcinoma and hepatitis B virus infection.

This chain connects TRBV6-5 to TRBJ2-7; 7 bases line up with TRBD2. Germline V gene sequence: CDR1 MNHEY, CDR2 SVGAGI. The V segment lost 6 bases and the J segment 7 bases; nucleotides outside the gene matches: 9. The CDR3 spans 13 residues. The CDR3 sequence: CASRPAGRYEQYF. Written as DNA, the CDR3 is TGTGCCAGCAGACCAGCGGGAAGATATGAGCAGTACTTC.

Points on this clonotype: With a much larger clone just one base away, this may be a read error. The gene calls are TRBV5-1 and TRBJ2-7; 7 nucleotides match TRBD2. V lost 8 bases and J lost 3; bases outside the gene matches: 8. CDR1 is SGHRS, CDR2 YFSETQ, per germline. There are 13 residues in the CDR3. The CDR3 sequence is CARSGTPLYEQYF. CDR3 nucleotides: TGCGCCAGAAGCGGGACTCCCCTCTACGAGCAGTACTTC.

The J gene is TRBJ1-2, the V gene TRBV7-2, with unresolved D. V shed 3 bases and J shed 0 bases, with 20 bases lying between them. The CDR3 covers 18 residues. Germline V gene lookup returns CDR1 SGHTA and CDR2 FQGNSA. This CDR3 reads CASSFVQSGPGSNYGYTF. DNA for the CDR3: TGTGCCAGCAGCTTCGTTCAATCCGGCCCTGGTTCTAACTATGGCTACACCTTC. The entire variable domain, with the rest obtained from reference TRBV7-2 and TRBJ1-2, is as follows: GAGVSQSPSNKVTEKGKDVELRCDPISGHTALYWYRQSLGQGLEFLIYFQGNSAPDKSGLPSDRFSAERTGGSVSTLTIQRTQQEDSAVYLCASSFVQSGPGSNYGYTFGSGTRLTVV.

About this clonotype itself: This could be a read error, since a much larger clone is one nucleotide away. The chain links TRBV6-5 to TRBJ2-3; perhaps D is TRBD1 or TRBD2 (5 bases each). CDR3 length: 14 residues. Germline assignment: CDR1 MNHEY and CDR2 SVGAGI. The CDR3 DNA reads TGTGCCAGGGCTGGGAGTTCAAGCACAGGTACGCAGTATTTT. As protein: CARAGSSSTGTQYF.

The chain employs TRBV6-1 and TRBJ2-7; 7 bases align to TRBD1. The length of the CDR3 is 13 residues. Trimming removed 6 bases from V and 1 base from J; junction bases left unmatched: 3. Germline CDR1 MNHNS, CDR2 SASEGT. CDR3 loop: CASRTGWSYEQYF. The DNA for the CDR3 is TGTGCCAGCAGGACAGGGTGGTCCTACGAGCAGTACTTC.

Concerning this clonotype itself: A read error is possible here, since a much larger clone lies one base away. The rearrangement joins TRBV14 to TRBJ2-5, with D uncertain. CDR3 length equals 11 residues. Germline values: CDR1 SGHDN, CDR2 FVKESK. DNA for the CDR3: TGTGCCAGCATCCAAACTGAGACCCAGTACTTC. It encodes CASIQTETQYF.

About this clonotype: The junction differs from germline at one of its ends, possibly a read error. The chain joins TRBV11-2 to TRBJ2-2; D possibly corresponds to TRBD2 (5 bases). CDR3 length equals 17 residues. The germline V gene encodes CDR1 SGHAT and CDR2 FQNNGV. The CDR3 loop reads CASSFPRLHANTGELLF. The CDR3 bases are TGTGCCAGTAGCTTCCCCCGACTACACGCGAACACTGGGGAGCTGCTTTTT. The entire variable domain, with the rest obtained from reference TRBV11-2 and TRBJ2-2, is as follows: EAGVAQSPRYKIIEKRQSVAFWCNPISGHATLYWYQQILGQGPKLLIQFQNNGVVDDSQLPKDRFSAERLKGVDSTLKIQPAKLEDSAVYLCASSFPRLHANTGELLFGEGSRLTVL.

About this clonotype itself: Possible read error: a much larger clone is one base away. This chain links TRBV29-1 with TRBJ2-5; no reliable D call. The CDR3 consists of 14 residues. The V and J ends lost 2 bases and 4 bases respectively, with 14 bases between them. The germline gives CDR1 SQVTM, CDR2 ANQGSEA. CDR3 bases: TGCAGCGTTGAACGCGTGAACATACGAGAGACCCAGTACTTC. It encodes CSVERVNIRETQYF. The whole variable domain, remainder taken from reference TRBV29-1 and TRBJ2-5, is SAVISQKPSRDICQRGTSLTIQCQVDSQVTMMFWYRQQPGQSLTLIATANQGSEATYESGFVIDKFPISRPNLTFSTLTVSNMSPEDSSIYLCSVERVNIRETQYFGPGTRLLVL.

Concerning this clonotype itself: A much larger clone differs from this one at a single base, so this may be a read error. The V call is TRBV7-9, the J call TRBJ2-2; 8 bases fit TRBD2. CDR3 length: 17 amino acids. Looked up from germline, CDR1 is SEHNR and CDR2 is FQNEAQ (reference sequence). This CDR3 reads CASSGAGTRTNTGGLFF. In DNA, the CDR3 is TGTGCCAGCAGCGGAGCCGGGACTAGGACGAACACCGGGGGGCTGTTTTTT.

This clonotype was seen a single time. One end of the junction is discordant with germline, which a read error may explain. CDR3 sequence (DNA): TGTACCAGCAGCGCCGCTGGGGTCTACGAGCTGTACTTC. Translating it yields CTSSAAGVYELYF. The chain combines TRBV11-2 with TRBJ2-7; no clear D. Germline V lookup: CDR1 SGHAT, CDR2 FQNNGV. CDR3 length equals 13 residues.

The rearrangement uses TRBV28 and TRBJ2-4; either TRBD1 or TRBD2 may supply D (5 bases each). V shed 4 bases and J shed 6 bases, with 10 bases lying between them. CDR1 and CDR2 (germline): MDHEN, SYDVKM. This CDR3 region has 13 residues. The CDR3 DNA is TGTGCCAGCAGTTCCGGGACGGTAAACATTCAGTACTTC. This sequence encodes CASSSGTVNIQYF.

This chain joins TRBV28 and TRBJ2-3; D not resolved. Trimming took 7 bases from V and 0 from J, leaving 14 bases between them. CDR1 is MDHEN and CDR2 is SYDVKM in the germline V gene. The CDR3 runs to 15 residues. CDR3 loop: CASTRSGRSTDTQYF. The CDR3 DNA reads TGTGCCAGCACCCGATCAGGACGGAGCACAGATACGCAGTATTTT.

This clonotype was recorded at least ten times. The chain couples TRBV6-5 to TRBJ1-2, with D perhaps TRBD1 (5 bases). Germline CDR1 is MNHEY and CDR2 is SVGAGI. Trimming stripped 5 bases from V and 4 bases from J, with 14 bases between. The CDR3 is 14 residues long. As DNA, the CDR3 is TGTGCCAGCAGTCCCGCCGGACACATCTATGGCTACACCTTC. This gives the protein CASSPAGHIYGYTF.

To note about this clonotype: One junction end disagrees with the germline gene, perhaps due to a read error. The rearrangement joins TRBV11-2 to TRBJ1-1; weak D call: TRBD1 (5 bases). The CDR3 is made up of 16 amino acids. CDR1 is SGHAT and CDR2 is FQNNGV in the germline V gene. This CDR3 is CASSLVGVSWVTEALF. The DNA for the CDR3 is TGTGCCAGCAGCTTGGTAGGGGTTAGTTGGGTCACTGAAGCCCTCTTT. The whole variable domain, remainder taken from reference TRBV11-2 and TRBJ1-1, is EAGVAQSPRYKIIEKRQSVAFWCNPISGHATLYWYQQILGQGPKLLIQFQNNGVVDDSQLPKDRFSAERLKGVDSTLKIQPAKLEDSAVYLCASSLVGVSWVTEALFGQGTRLTVV.

With respect to this clonotype: A clone one base away is much larger, so this may be a read error. The rearrangement uses TRBV29-1 and TRBJ2-7; D uncertain. This CDR3 is built from 14 residues. Germline lookup yields CDR1 SQVTM and CDR2 ANQGSEA. The CDR3 loop reads CSVRPADRAYELYF. The CDR3 nucleotides are TGCAGCGTCCGACCCGCCGACCGGGCCTACGAGCTGTACTTC.

This clonotype is labeled as large. V gene TRBV11-2 combines with J gene TRBJ2-3; 7 nucleotides align to TRBD1. CDR1 and CDR2 from the germline V gene are SGHAT and FQNNGV. The CDR3 loop spans 16 amino acids. V lost 1 base, J lost 2 bases, and 6 bases stayed unmatched. The CDR3 nucleotides read TGTGCCAGCAGCTTAGCCGGACAGGCGATCACAGATACGCAGTATTTT. Protein sequence: CASSLAGQAITDTQYF.

The table lists this clonotype with many counts. The rearrangement joins TRBV10-3 to TRBJ2-5, with TRBD1 matching over 9 bases. CDR3 length equals 13 residues. The germline gives CDR1 ENHRY, CDR2 SYGVKD. Losses at the gene ends were 10 bases for V and 2 bases for J; bases not matched to a gene: 5. The CDR3 sequence: CASWDRDQETQYF. The CDR3 bases are TGTGCCAGCTGGGACAGGGATCAAGAGACCCAGTACTTC.

This clonotype was detected ten times or more. This chain uses TRBV6-1 with TRBJ1-4; 8 bases fit TRBD1. Unmatched junction bases numbered 6, after V lost 6 bases and J lost 6 bases. Per germline, CDR1 MNHNS and CDR2 SASEGT. The CDR3 contains 14 residues. CDR3 nucleotides: TGTGCCAGCAGGTTCGCAGGGGGCGATGAAAAACTGTTTTTT. Translation: CASRFAGGDEKLFF.

The chain employs TRBV11-2 and TRBJ2-1; D is uncertain. CDR1 SGHAT and CDR2 FQNNGV come from the germline V gene. The CDR3 contains 14 residues. Trimming left V 8 bases short and J 0 bases short, with 11 bases between. CDR3 region: CASYLGSSYNEQFF. The CDR3 nucleotides read TGTGCCAGCTACTTGGGAAGCTCCTACAATGAGCAGTTCTTC.

This clonotype is labeled medium-sized (0.01 to 0.1%). J is TRBJ2-1 and V is TRBV11-2, with unresolved D. V was pared by 1 base and J by 6 bases, with 7 bases between. This CDR3 region has 13 residues. From germline, CDR1 is SGHAT and CDR2 FQNNGV. As DNA, the CDR3 is TGTGCCAGCAGCTTAGGCCGGGTCAATGAGCAGTTCTTC. Translating gives CASSLGRVNEQFF.

V is TRBV2 and J is TRBJ1-1, with D possibly being TRBD1 (5 bases). The CDR3 contains 12 residues. The germline V gene has CDR1 SNHLY and CDR2 FYNNEI. V was cut by 10 bases and J by 0 bases, with 9 bases left in between. CDR3 nucleotide sequence: TGTGCCACGGAGACAGTGAACACTGAAGCTTTCTTT. This codes for CATETVNTEAFF. Full variable domain (outside the CDR3, taken from reference TRBV2 and TRBJ1-1): EPEVTQTPSHQVTQMGQEVILRCVPISNHLYFYWYRQILGQKVEFLVSFYNNEISEKSEIFDDQFSVERPDGSNFTLKIRSTKLEDSAMYFCATETVNTEAFFGQGTRLTVV.

Comments on this clonotype: A read error is possible here, since a much larger clone lies one base away. This chain uses TRBV6-5 with TRBJ1-1; tentative D call: TRBD1 (5 bases). Germline CDR1 and CDR2: MNHEY and SVGAGI. The CDR3 is made up of 15 amino acids. CDR3 loop: CASSYYSGRNIEAFF. CDR3 coding DNA: TGTGCCAGCAGTTACTACTCGGGACGGAACATTGAAGCTTTCTTT.